This entry describes one T cell receptor beta chain. After 5'RACE with constant-segment primers, TCR alpha and TCR beta cDNA libraries carrying sample barcodes and UMIs were obtained. TCRdb re-analysed the 5' RACE reads in MiXCR, keeping a single row per CDR3 protein. The repertoire holds roughly 550,000 distinct CDR3 sequences, with approximately 20% as singletons. These data are taken from a study of T-cell memory formation after mild COVID-19. Trimming took 0 bases from V and 5 from J, leaving 10 bases between them. The CDR3 consists of 14 residues. The germline V gene encodes CDR1 LNHNV and CDR2 YYDKDF (reference sequence).

This receptor was obtained from an adult woman who had mild COVID-19 (a few samples of this study predate the infection). Cell type and time point are not known. The chain couples TRBV15 to TRBJ2-5; no clear D gene. Sequenced input: PBMCs or a T cell subset sorted from them (not recorded which). The CDR3 DNA reads as TGTGCCACCAGCAGAGATTCAGGTGGGGAGACCCAGTACTTC. Amino acid sequence: CATSRDSGGETQYF.